This T cell receptor beta chain was found in a study of blood T cells in healthy people across ages (dated by TCRdb to about 2015). Looking at the study overall: In model experiments, roughly one uniquely barcoded TCR beta cDNA molecule per two T cells was captured by template switching. Four age groups were formed from the donors: young (average approximately 16 years), middle-aged (around 40), aged (about 68) and long-lived (more than 75). To track age-related changes in TCR beta repertoire diversity, the study relied on deep sequencing normalized with unique cDNA molecular identifiers. The study analyzed two additional independent replicas of 1 million unique cDNA reads from the same blood draw for two donors, one aged 18 to 30 and one aged 80 or older. Broader findings and caveats from the paper: Compared with the aged group, more naive CD4+ T cells, fewer expanded clones and increased TCR diversity were shown by the long-lived group, suggesting age selection. Observed TCR beta diversity per million T cells fell roughly linearly with age, and a significant reduction was already apparent by age approximately 41. The CMV infection status of donors was not known, potentially confounding age-related changes in expanded clonotypes. Because profiling used bulk unsorted PBMCs, naive and antigen-experienced compartments could not be compared conclusively. The percentage of naive T cells measured by flow cytometry correlated strongly with observed TCR beta diversity. Estimates of total diversity from one million sequenced T cells were regarded as lower bounds and underestimates.

V and J are truncated by 0 bases and 4 bases respectively, leaving an intervening sequence of 15 bases. The germline V gene (reference sequence) gives CDR1 as DFQATT and CDR2 as SNEGSKA. The CDR3 measures 15 amino acids from cysteine to phenylalanine. The retained sequence is limited to the CDR3, 45 bases, with the frame set at the first base. Library preparation was by 5' RACE. Sequencer: Illumina HiSeq 2500. A second about 7 to 11 cycle PCR used a sample-barcoded 5' primer and a J-beta primer mix. Each TCR beta cDNA molecule received a unique molecular identifier from a template-switch 5' adaptor carrying 12 random nucleotides. Each sample yielded at least 3 million CDR3-containing paired-end reads. The Mint cDNA synthesis kit, primed by a TRBC-specific oligonucleotide, was used to synthesize first-strand cDNA from all RNA. All cDNA was treated with uracil-DNA glycosylase and then went through a first 18-cycle PCR with the universal primers M1SS and BC2_uni_R. Per the authors' processing: Each sample was normalized by randomly selecting 1 million high-quality reads, each carrying a distinct molecular identifier. Instead of being binned into consensus sequences, reads that shared molecular identifiers were thrown out. MiTCR, set to a Q25 quality threshold and the strictest error-elimination algorithm, was used for CDR3 identification, clonotype clustering and error correction. Lower-bound total TCR beta diversity was estimated with a nonparametric unseen species model using Euler transformation. TCRdb handled the public reads itself, with Q25 trimming in fastp and clone calling in MiXCR, and kept productive beta chains. For every CDR3 protein sequence, its rows merge into one entry that carries the most common genes and DNA. The V and J calls here are based on TCRdb, not the publication. The sample records some 850,000 distinct CDR3 sequences, roughly 25% of which are singletons. The ten largest clones take up 3% of the sample.

A remark on this clonotype: Its antigen remains unidentified. Per-base qualities were not stored, and no clone one base away is much larger.

Systemically healthy Caucasian individuals from Russia, some 40 in total and aged about 6 to 100 years, were included as donors. Each donor gave roughly 9.5 milliliters of peripheral blood, collected into EDTA-treated Vacutainer tubes. PBMCs were isolated by Ficoll-Paque density-gradient centrifugation, with at least 6 million obtained per sample. Total RNA was extracted from PBMCs with Trizol reagent, with at least 5.5 micrograms obtained per sample. For every donor, an aliquot of PBMCs went through flow cytometry to measure the percentages of naive CD45RAhigh/CD27high T cells. This sample was shared with a second study, whose subject was T cells of mothers and their children. That second publication adds: The donors were nine systemically healthy Caucasian individuals, made up of three mothers and their six children. cDNA synthesis used all of the extracted RNA, with 1.5 ug of RNA in each 15 ul reaction. In the second PCR, sample barcodes and 2-4 random nucleotides were introduced via the M1S primer. More than 8.5 million TCR beta CDR3 reads were obtained from each mother, and some 3.3 million reads were obtained from each child. TCR recombination output is similarly shaped by thymic selection in related and unrelated pairs, with a minor effect exerted by inherited differences. Normalized repertoire overlap in related mother-child pairs was always slightly higher than in unrelated mother-child pairs, but the difference was never significant. Persistent microchimeric T cell clones were not detected, at a sensitivity of 85 to 100 clones per million clonotypes. To look for features that set related mother-child pairs apart from unrelated individuals, the researchers ran deep NGS to compare the TCR beta repertoires of mothers and children. Mothers averaged approximately 40 +/- 4 years of age and children averaged roughly 12 +/- 4 years. Libraries were sequenced on Illumina HiSeq 2000 with 100+100 nt paired-end reads after adapter ligation with NEBNext reagents. To prevent cross-contamination, the mother and child libraries were prepared a month apart and were sequenced in separate runs. Between 500,000 and 2,000,000 distinct TCR beta clonotypes were identified per donor. Naive TCR beta clonotypes were estimated from low-frequency clonotypes matched to each donor's FACS-determined naive share, without sorting.

Rearrangement joined TRBV20-1 to TRBJ1-2, with the D gene call left open. The receptor was derived from a boy aged 5-17 years in good health. The sample consisted of blood. The nucleotides read TGCAGTGCTAGAGATGCGGGGAGTGGCGTCTATGGCTACACCTTC. Its amino acids are CSARDAGSGVYGYTF.